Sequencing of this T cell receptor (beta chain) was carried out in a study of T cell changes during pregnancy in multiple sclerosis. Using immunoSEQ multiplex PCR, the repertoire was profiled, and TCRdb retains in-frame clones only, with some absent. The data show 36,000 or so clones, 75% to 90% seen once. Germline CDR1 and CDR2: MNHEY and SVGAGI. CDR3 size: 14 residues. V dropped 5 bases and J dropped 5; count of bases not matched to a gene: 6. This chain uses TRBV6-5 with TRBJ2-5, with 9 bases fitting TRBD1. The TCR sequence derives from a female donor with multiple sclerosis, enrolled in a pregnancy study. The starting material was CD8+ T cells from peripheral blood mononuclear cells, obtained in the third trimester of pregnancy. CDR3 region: CASSRLTGGETQYF. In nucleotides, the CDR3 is TGTGCCAGCAGTCGATTGACAGGGGGGGAGACCCAGTACTTC.